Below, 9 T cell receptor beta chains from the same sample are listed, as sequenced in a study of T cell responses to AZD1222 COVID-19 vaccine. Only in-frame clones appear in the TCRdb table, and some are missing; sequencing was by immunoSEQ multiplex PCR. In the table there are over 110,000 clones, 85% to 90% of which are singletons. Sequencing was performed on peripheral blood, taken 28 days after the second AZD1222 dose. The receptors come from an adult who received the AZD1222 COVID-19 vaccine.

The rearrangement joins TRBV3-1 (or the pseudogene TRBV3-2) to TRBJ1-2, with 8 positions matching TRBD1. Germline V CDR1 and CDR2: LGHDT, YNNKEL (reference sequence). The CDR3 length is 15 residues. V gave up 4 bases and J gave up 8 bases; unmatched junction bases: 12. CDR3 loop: CASSRNHQGARGYTF. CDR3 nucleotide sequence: TGTGCCAGCAGCCGGAACCACCAGGGGGCCCGGGGCTACACCTTC.

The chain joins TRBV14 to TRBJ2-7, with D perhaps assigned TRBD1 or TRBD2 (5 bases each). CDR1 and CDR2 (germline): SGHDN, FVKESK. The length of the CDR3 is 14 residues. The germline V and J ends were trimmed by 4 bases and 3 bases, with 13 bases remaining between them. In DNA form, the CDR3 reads TGTGCCAGCAGCCTCTCCGGGGCAGGCTACGAGCAGTACGTC. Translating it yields CASSLSGAGYEQYV.

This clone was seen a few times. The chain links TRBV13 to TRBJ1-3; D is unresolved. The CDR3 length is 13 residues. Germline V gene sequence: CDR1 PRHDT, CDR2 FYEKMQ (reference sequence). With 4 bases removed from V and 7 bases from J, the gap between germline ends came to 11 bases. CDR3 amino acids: CASSYNRRNTIYF. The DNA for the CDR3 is TGTGCCAGCAGCTACAACAGACGGAACACCATATATTTT.

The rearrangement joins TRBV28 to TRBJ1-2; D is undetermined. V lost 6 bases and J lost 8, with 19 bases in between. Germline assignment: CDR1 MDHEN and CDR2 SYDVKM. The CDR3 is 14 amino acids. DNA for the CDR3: TGTGCCAGCAGCAAAGGGCAGTCCGGTCGGGGCTACACCTTC. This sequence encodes CASSKGQSGRGYTF.

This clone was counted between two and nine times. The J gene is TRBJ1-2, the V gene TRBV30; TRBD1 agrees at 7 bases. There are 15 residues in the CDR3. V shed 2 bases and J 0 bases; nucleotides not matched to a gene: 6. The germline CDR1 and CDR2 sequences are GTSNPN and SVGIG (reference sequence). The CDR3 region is CAWSSPTGPNYGYTF. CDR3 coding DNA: TGTGCCTGGAGTTCTCCGACAGGGCCTAACTATGGCTACACCTTC.

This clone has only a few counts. CDR3 sequence (DNA): TGCGCCAGCAGCCGACTAGCCTACACAGATACGCAGTATTTT. It encodes CASSRLAYTDTQYF. V usage is TRBV5-1 and J usage is TRBJ2-3; the match to TRBD2 covers 7 bases. The CDR3 length is 14 residues. V lost 4 bases and J lost 2; bases outside the gene matches: 4. Germline-derived CDR1 and CDR2 are SGHRS and YFSETQ.

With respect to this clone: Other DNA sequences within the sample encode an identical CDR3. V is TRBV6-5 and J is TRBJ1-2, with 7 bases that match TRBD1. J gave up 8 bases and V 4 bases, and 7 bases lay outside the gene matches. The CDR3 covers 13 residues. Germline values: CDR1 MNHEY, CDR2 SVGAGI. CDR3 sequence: CASSFRQGGGYTF. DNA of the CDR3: TGTGCCAGCAGTTTTCGACAGGGTGGAGGCTACACCTTC.

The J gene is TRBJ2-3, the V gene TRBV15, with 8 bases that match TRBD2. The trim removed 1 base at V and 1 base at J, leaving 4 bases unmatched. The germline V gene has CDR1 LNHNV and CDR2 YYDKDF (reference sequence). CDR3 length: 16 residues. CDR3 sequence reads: CATSRGDGRGTDTQYF. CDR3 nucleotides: TGTGCCACCAGCAGAGGGGACGGGAGGGGCACAGATACGCAGTATTTT. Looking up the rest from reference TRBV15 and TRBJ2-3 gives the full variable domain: DAMVIQNPRYQVTQFGKPVTLSCSQTLNHNVMYWYQQKSSQAPKLLFHYYDKDFNNEADTPDNFQSRRPNTSFCFLDIRSPGLGDTAMYLCATSRGDGRGTDTQYFGPGTRLTVL.

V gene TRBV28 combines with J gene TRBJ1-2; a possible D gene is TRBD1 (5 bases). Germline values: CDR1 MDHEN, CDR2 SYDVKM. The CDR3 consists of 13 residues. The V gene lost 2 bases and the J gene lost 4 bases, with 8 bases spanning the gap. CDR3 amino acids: CASSLAGLYGYTF. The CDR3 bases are TGTGCCAGCAGTTTAGCGGGGCTCTATGGCTACACCTTC.